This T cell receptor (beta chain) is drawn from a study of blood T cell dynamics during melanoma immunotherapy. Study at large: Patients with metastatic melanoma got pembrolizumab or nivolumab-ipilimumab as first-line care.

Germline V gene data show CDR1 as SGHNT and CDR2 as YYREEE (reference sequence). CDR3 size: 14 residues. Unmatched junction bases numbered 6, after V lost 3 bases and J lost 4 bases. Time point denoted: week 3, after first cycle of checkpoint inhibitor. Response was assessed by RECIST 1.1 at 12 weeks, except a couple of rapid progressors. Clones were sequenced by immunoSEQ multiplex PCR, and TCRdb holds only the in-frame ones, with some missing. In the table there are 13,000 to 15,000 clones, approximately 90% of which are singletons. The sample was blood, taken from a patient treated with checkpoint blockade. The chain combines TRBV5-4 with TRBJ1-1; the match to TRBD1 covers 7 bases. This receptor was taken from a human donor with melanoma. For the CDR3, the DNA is TGTGCCAGCAGCTCACAGGGGATTGTCACTGAAGCTTTCTTT. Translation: CASSSQGIVTEAFF.